One TCR beta chain is described in this entry. This may arise from a read error, as a much more abundant clone is one base away. This record belongs to a study of T-cell reconstitution after alpha-beta-depleted transplantation in children. Using unique molecular identifiers, the investigators prepared the TCRbeta library. TCRdb independently ran MiXCR on the PCR reads; one entry per CDR3 protein. The sample lists hundreds of thousands of distinct CDR3 sequences, approximately 17% occurring once. The input for sequencing was PBMCs from the stem cell graft donor, taken from the stem cell graft. This receptor was identified in a human donor who donated a stem cell graft to a child with acute myeloid leukemia.

The CDR3 sequence: CASSLVANEQLF. The CDR3 nucleotides are TGCGCCAGCAGCTTGGTAGCCAATGAGCAGCTCTTC. The rearrangement links TRBV5-1 to TRBJ2-1; D remains unclear. The CDR3 sequence is 12 residues long. Germline V gene lookup returns CDR1 SGHRS and CDR2 YFSETQ.